Listed here are 10 T cell receptor beta chains from one sample, sequenced in a study of T cells in narcolepsy. Repertoires were generated with immunoSEQ multiplex PCR, while TCRdb's copy carries only in-frame clones and drops some. The sample carries about 41,000 clones, around 89% recorded once. What was sequenced was CD45RA- memory CD4+ T cells from PBMCs. The receptor set was obtained from a human donor with narcolepsy.

The chain carries TRBV7-9 and TRBJ2-1, with D possibly being TRBD1 or TRBD2 (5 bases each). Deletions cut 8 bases from V and 5 bases from J, with 16 bases between. CDR1 is SEHNR, CDR2 FQNEAQ, per germline (reference sequence). This CDR3 spans 14 amino acids. The CDR3 region has the DNA TGTGCCAGCCACTTGCAGGGACGACACAATGAGCAGTTCTTC. It yields the protein CASHLQGRHNEQFF. The full variable domain, rest sourced from reference TRBV7-9 and TRBJ2-1, is DTGVSQNPRHKITKRGQNVTFRCDPISEHNRLYWYRQTLGQGPEFLTYFQNEAQLEKSRLLSDRFSAERPKGSFSTLEIQRTEQGDSAMYLCASHLQGRHNEQFFGPGTRLTVL.

The V call is TRBV15, the J call TRBJ2-7; no reliable D call. Trimming left V 3 bases short and J 8 bases short, with 11 bases between. This CDR3 is 12 amino acids long. From germline, CDR1 is LNHNV and CDR2 YYDKDF (reference sequence). CDR3 sequence reads: CATSRELGKQYF. As DNA, the CDR3 is TGTGCCACCAGCAGGGAGTTGGGAAAGCAGTACTTC.

The chain carries TRBV11-3 and TRBJ1-1; 7 bases are a match to TRBD1. Looked up from germline, CDR1 is SGHNT and CDR2 is YENEEA. This CDR3 has 13 residues. J lost 3 bases, V lost 8 bases, and 6 bases had no gene match. The CDR3 protein is CASAGTEYTEAFF. DNA of the CDR3: TGTGCCAGCGCGGGGACAGAGTACACTGAAGCTTTCTTT.

V usage is TRBV19 and J usage is TRBJ1-1; 7 positions agree with TRBD1. The trim removed 5 bases at V and 0 bases at J, leaving 3 bases unmatched. In germline, CDR1 is LNHDA, CDR2 SQIVND (reference sequence). The CDR3 loop spans 14 amino acids. CDR3 sequence reads: CASSPTGMNTEAFF. The DNA of the CDR3 is TGTGCCAGTAGTCCGACAGGGATGAACACTGAAGCTTTCTTT.

The rearrangement joins TRBV19 to TRBJ2-3; 10 bases line up with TRBD2. This CDR3 region has 14 residues. Per germline, CDR1 LNHDA and CDR2 SQIVND (reference sequence). J lost 3 bases, V lost 5 bases, and 2 bases had no gene match. CDR3 sequence (DNA): TGTGCCAGTAGTCAAGCGGGGGGGACAGATACGCAGTATTTT. It is translated as CASSQAGGTDTQYF. Based on the CDR3 plus reference TRBV19 and TRBJ2-3, the full variable domain is DGGITQSPKYLFRKEGQNVTLSCEQNLNHDAMYWYRQDPGQGLRLIYYSQIVNDFQKGDIAEGYSVSREKKESFPLTVTSAQKNPTAFYLCASSQAGGTDTQYFGPGTRLTVL.

The chain combines TRBV19 with TRBJ2-7, with 7 nucleotides matching TRBD2. In germline, CDR1 is LNHDA, CDR2 SQIVND (reference sequence). Losses at the gene ends were 7 bases for V and 0 bases for J; bases not matched to a gene: 15. The CDR3 covers 17 residues. CDR3 sequence: CASTQDWGGLPSYEQYF. CDR3 bases: TGTGCCAGTACCCAGGATTGGGGGGGACTCCCCTCCTACGAGCAGTACTTC.

This clone was observed a single time. The chain couples TRBV19 to TRBJ1-2; D may be TRBD1 (5 bases). Germline-derived CDR1 and CDR2 are LNHDA and SQIVND (reference sequence). V lost 2 bases and J 5 bases, leaving 12 bases between the germline ends. The CDR3 runs to 14 residues. The CDR3 coding sequence is TGTGCCAGTAGTATATCGGCGGGGGGGTATGGCTACACCTTC. Encoded protein: CASSISAGGYGYTF. Based on the CDR3 plus reference TRBV19 and TRBJ1-2, the full variable domain is DGGITQSPKYLFRKEGQNVTLSCEQNLNHDAMYWYRQDPGQGLRLIYYSQIVNDFQKGDIAEGYSVSREKKESFPLTVTSAQKNPTAFYLCASSISAGGYGYTFGSGTRLTVV.

The sample holds a few counts of this clone. The genes are TRBV27 and TRBJ2-7; 8 bases agree with TRBD1. V lost 1 base, J lost 3 bases, and 2 bases stayed unmatched. Germline V gives CDR1 MNHEY, CDR2 SMNVEV (reference sequence). The CDR3 consists of 14 residues. In DNA, the CDR3 is TGTGCCAGCAGTTTATTTGGACAGGGCTACGAGCAGTACTTC. Translation gives CASSLFGQGYEQYF.

This sequence joins TRBV4-3 and TRBJ1-1, with unresolved D. The CDR3 is 13 amino acids. Trimming shortened V by 2 bases and J by 1 base, and 5 bases separated the two germline ends. Germline V gene sequence: CDR1 LGHNA, CDR2 YSLEER. Written as DNA, the CDR3 is TGCGCCAGCAGCCAACCGGGGAACACTGAAGCTTTCTTT. Protein sequence: CASSQPGNTEAFF.

The chain joins TRBV7-2 to TRBJ2-1; 13 bases match TRBD2. With 1 base clipped from V and 4 bases from J, the junction kept 7 bases outside the gene matches. The CDR3 is made up of 18 amino acids. Germline V lookup: CDR1 SGHTA, CDR2 FQGNSA. The CDR3 DNA follows: TGTGCCAGCAGCTTAGGTGGGGGACTAGCGGGACGTTACAATGAGCAGTTCTTC. It is translated as CASSLGGGLAGRYNEQFF. Combining the CDR3 with reference TRBV7-2 and TRBJ2-1 gives the whole variable domain GAGVSQSPSNKVTEKGKDVELRCDPISGHTALYWYRQSLGQGLEFLIYFQGNSAPDKSGLPSDRFSAERTGGSVSTLTIQRTQQEDSAVYLCASSLGGGLAGRYNEQFFGPGTRLTVL.